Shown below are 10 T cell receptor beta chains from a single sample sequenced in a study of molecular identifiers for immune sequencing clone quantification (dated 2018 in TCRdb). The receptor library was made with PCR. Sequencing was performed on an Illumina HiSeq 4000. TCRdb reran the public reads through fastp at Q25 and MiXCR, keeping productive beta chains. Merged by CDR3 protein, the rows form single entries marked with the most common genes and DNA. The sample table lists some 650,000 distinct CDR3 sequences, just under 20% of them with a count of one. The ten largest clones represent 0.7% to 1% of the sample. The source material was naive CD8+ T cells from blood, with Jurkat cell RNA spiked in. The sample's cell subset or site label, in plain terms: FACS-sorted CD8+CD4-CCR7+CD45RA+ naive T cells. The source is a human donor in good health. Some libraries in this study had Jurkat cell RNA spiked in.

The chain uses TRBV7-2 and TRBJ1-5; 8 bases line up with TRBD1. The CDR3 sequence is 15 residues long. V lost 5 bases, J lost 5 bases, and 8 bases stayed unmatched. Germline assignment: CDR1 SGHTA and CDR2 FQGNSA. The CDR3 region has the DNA TGTGCCAGCAGCCCCCTGACAGGGGCTTATCAGCCCCAGCATTTT. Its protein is CASSPLTGAYQPQHF.

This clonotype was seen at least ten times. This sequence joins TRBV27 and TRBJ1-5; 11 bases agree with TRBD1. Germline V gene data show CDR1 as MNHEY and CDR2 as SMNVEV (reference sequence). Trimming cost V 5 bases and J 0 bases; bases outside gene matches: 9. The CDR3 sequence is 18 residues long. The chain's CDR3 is CASSPGTGGRISNQPQHF. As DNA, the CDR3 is TGTGCCAGCAGTCCCGGGACAGGGGGACGAATTAGCAATCAGCCCCAGCATTTT.

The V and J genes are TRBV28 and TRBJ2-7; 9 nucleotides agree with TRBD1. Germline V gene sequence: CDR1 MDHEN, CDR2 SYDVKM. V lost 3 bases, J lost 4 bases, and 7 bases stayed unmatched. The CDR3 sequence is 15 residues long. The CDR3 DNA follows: TGTGCCAGCAGTTTTAGGGGGACAGGGAGGTACGAGCAGTACTTC. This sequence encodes CASSFRGTGRYEQYF. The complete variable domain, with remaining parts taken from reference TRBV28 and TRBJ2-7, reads DVKVTQSSRYLVKRTGEKVFLECVQDMDHENMFWYRQDPGLGLRLIYFSYDVKMKEKGDIPEGYSVSREKKERFSLILESASTNQTSMYLCASSFRGTGRYEQYFGPGTRLTVT.

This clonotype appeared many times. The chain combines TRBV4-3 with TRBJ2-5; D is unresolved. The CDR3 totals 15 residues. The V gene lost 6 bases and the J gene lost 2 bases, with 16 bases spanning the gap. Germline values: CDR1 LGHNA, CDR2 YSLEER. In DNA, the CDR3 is TGCGCCAGCAGTCGCTCTATGAATCCACAAGAGACCCAGTACTTC. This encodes CASSRSMNPQETQYF.

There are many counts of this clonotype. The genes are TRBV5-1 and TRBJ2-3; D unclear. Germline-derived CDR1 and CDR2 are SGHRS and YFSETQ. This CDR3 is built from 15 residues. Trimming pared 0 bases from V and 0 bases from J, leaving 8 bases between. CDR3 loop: CASSLGARSTDTQYF. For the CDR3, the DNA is TGCGCCAGCAGCTTGGGTGCGCGAAGCACAGATACGCAGTATTTT. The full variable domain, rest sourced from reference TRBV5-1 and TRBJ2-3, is KAGVTQTPRYLIKTRGQQVTLSCSPISGHRSVSWYQQTPGQGLQFLFEYFSETQRNKGNFPGRFSGRQFSNSRSEMNVSTLELGDSALYLCASSLGARSTDTQYFGPGTRLTVL.

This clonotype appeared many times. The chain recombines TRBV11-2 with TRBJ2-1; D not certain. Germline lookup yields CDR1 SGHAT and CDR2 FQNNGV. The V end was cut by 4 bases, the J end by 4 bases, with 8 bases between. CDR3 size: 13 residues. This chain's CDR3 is CASSSWKYNEQFF. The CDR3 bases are TGTGCCAGCAGCTCCTGGAAGTACAATGAGCAGTTCTTC.

CDR3 amino acids: CASSEIPGRNYEQYF. For the CDR3, the DNA is TGTGCCAGCAGTGAGATCCCCGGACGAAACTACGAGCAGTACTTC. This sequence joins TRBV2 and TRBJ2-7, with D unresolved. The CDR3 has 15 residues. Per the germline V gene, CDR1 is SNHLY and CDR2 is FYNNEI. The V and J ends lost 3 bases and 3 bases respectively, with 15 bases between them.

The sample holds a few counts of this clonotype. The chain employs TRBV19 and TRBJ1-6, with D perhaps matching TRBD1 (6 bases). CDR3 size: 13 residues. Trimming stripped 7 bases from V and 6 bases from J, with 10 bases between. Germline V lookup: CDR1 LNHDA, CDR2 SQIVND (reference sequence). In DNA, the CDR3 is TGTGCCAGTAATTTCAGGGGTAATTCACCCCTCCACTTT. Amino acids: CASNFRGNSPLHF.

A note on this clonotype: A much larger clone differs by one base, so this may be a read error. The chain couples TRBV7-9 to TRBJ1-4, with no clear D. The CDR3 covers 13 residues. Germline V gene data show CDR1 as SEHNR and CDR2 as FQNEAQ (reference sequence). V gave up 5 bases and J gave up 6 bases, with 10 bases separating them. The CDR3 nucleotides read TGTGCCAGCAGCCCCTACACCGATGAAAAACTGTTTTTT. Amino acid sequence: CASSPYTDEKLFF.

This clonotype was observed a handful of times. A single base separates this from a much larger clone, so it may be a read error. The CDR3 sequence is CASSLALQGYERYF. The CDR3 DNA reads as TGTGCCAGCAGTTTAGCGCTCCAGGGTTACGAGCGGTACTTC. The chain carries TRBV12-3 or TRBV12-4 and TRBJ2-7; TRBD1 might be the D (5 bases). CDR3 size: 14 residues.